This T cell receptor beta chain appears in the sequencing data of a study of blood T cell repertoires in COVID-19. Across the whole study: The United States, Italy and Spain supplied acute and convalescent COVID-19 samples. T cells, B-cell-depleted T cells, or PBMCs supplied cDNA or gDNA.

Original processing methods: Counts of nucleated cells, estimated from reference gene primer amplification, were obtained. Profiling relied on immunoSEQ multiplex PCR, and the TCRdb table lists in-frame clones only, not all of them. V, J and clone size reflect that table, while D and trimming were determined from the DNA. Of 200,000 to 300,000 clones detected, 88% appear once; the ten largest clones hold around 0.8%. Trimming removed 1 base from V and 10 bases from J, with 14 bases in between. This CDR3 region has 15 residues. Germline V CDR1 and CDR2: MNHNS, SASEGT. What was sequenced was peripheral blood. The source is a woman aged 25 to 39 with acute or convalescent COVID-19. The chain employs TRBV6-1 and TRBJ1-6, with D tentatively TRBD1 (5 bases). CDR3 DNA: TGTGCCAGCAGTGAAGTGGCAGGGCTTGGCTCACCCCTCCACTTT. This gives the protein CASSEVAGLGSPLHF.